This T cell receptor beta chain originates from a study of blood T cells in healthy people across ages. Healthy Caucasian individuals from Russia aged about 6 to 100 were enrolled as donors. Study conclusions and caveats: Percentage of naive T cells showed a strong correlation with TCR beta diversity. It was not possible, with unsorted PBMCs, to conclusively compare naive and antigen-experienced cells.

Only a few counts were recorded for this clonotype. Its target is not known. The germline gene is not matched at one end of the junction; a read error may be the cause. Germline V gene lookup returns CDR1 MNHEY and CDR2 SVGEGT. The CDR3 is 16 amino acids. A second PCR, run for about 7 to 11 cycles, used a sample-barcoded 5' primer plus a J-beta primer mix. The authors tagged each cDNA molecule using a template-switch adaptor with 12 random nucleotides. MiXCR, run by TCRdb on the 5' RACE reads, gives a single entry per CDR3 protein. The table includes about 1,800,000 distinct CDR3 sequences, roughly 30% detected once.

Source material: blood. The TCR comes from a woman aged 25 to 39 in good health. The rearrangement links TRBV6-2 or TRBV6-3 to TRBJ2-1, with 11 bases identical to TRBD2. The CDR3 nucleotides are TGTGCCAGCAATCCCCGAGGGACTAGCGGACTCAATAAGCAGTTCTTC. Protein product: CASNPRGTSGLNKQFF.